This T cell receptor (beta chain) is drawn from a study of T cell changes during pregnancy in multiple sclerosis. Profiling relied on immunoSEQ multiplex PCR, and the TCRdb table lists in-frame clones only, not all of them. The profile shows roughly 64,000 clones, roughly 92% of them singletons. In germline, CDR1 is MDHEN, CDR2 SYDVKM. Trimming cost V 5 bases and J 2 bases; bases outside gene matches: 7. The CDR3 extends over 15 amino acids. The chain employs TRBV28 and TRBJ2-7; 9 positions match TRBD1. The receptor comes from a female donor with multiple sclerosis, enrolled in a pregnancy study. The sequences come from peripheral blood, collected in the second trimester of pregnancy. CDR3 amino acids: CASSGRTGETYEQYF. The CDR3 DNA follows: TGTGCCAGCAGTGGTCGGACAGGGGAAACCTACGAGCAGTACTTC.